This T cell receptor (beta chain) stems from a study of blood T cell repertoires in COVID-19. At the level of the study: Samples representing acute and convalescent COVID-19 were sourced from the United States, Italy and Spain.

Germline CDR1 and CDR2: SGHAT and FQDESV (reference sequence). Trimming removed 5 bases from V and 3 bases from J; junction bases left unmatched: 1. The CDR3 length is 14 residues. Under the authors' procedure: Nucleated cell number was recorded as an estimate derived from reference gene primer amplification. Assay used: immunoSEQ multiplex PCR; TCRdb lists only in-frame clones, some missing. V and J calls and clone size follow that table, whereas D and trimming were derived from the DNA. The data contain some 330,000 clones, over 75% of them seen just once; the ten biggest clones take up approximately 4.1%.

This TCR was recovered from a man between 25 and 39 years old who had recovered from COVID-19. The chain joins TRBV11-1 to TRBJ2-7, with TRBD2 identical over 13 bases. The source material was PBMCs or T cells enriched from blood (not recorded which). CDR3 region: CASSRTSGSYEQYF. CDR3 DNA sequence: TGTGCCAGCAGCCGGACTAGCGGGAGCTACGAGCAGTACTTC.